This T cell receptor (beta chain) was identified during a study of blood T cell repertoires in COVID-19. The overall study: Samples taken during acute and convalescent COVID-19 were collected in the United States, Italy and Spain. T cells, B-cell-depleted T cells, or PBMCs supplied cDNA or gDNA.

The assay was immunoSEQ multiplex PCR, and TCRdb's table has in-frame clones only and misses some. Seen here are roughly 300,000 clones, around 81% observed once, and the top ten hold around 3.2%. J lost 5 bases, V lost 2 bases, and 9 bases had no gene match. The germline CDR1 and CDR2 sequences are SGDLS and YYNGEE. CDR3 size: 16 residues. The specimen was peripheral blood. This clonotype was obtained from a woman aged 60 to 75 with active or convalescent COVID-19. This chain joins TRBV9 and TRBJ1-4; 7 positions agree with TRBD1. The CDR3 DNA sequence: TGTGCCAGCAGCGTCGTAACAGGGGAAGAGAATGAAAAACTGTTTTTT. Protein: CASSVVTGEENEKLFF.